This T cell receptor (beta chain) is drawn from a study of T cell responses to AZD1222 COVID-19 vaccine (dated by TCRdb to the early 2020s). Describing the broader study: AZD1222 recipients whose second dose came at about 4 weeks and those whose second dose came at about 12 weeks were combined into one group, since spike-specific TCR depth and breadth did not differ between the two schedules. TCR sequencing was performed for roughly 250 trial participants, of whom around 200 were given two doses of AZD1222 and some 25 were given two doses of MenACWY control vaccine. Trial participants were enrolled into age subgroups of 18-55, 56-69 and 70-plus years, which contained around 150, 29 and 61 TCR-sequenced participants, respectively. On the study overall, not on this receptor specifically: Participants were mostly white British, with more females than males. The authors suggested clonal diversity may have been underestimated. Epitopes outside the regions mutated in the B.1.351 and B.1.1.7 variants were reportedly recognized by nearly half of the unique spike-specific TCRs. Because no samples from the day 14 peak response were available, repertoires could be characterized only after the peak T cell response. After two AZD1222 doses, spike-specific TCR breadth and depth were significantly higher than at day 0 and than in MenACWY recipients. Conclusions about previously exposed vaccinees are limited because only a handful of AZD1222 recipients were SARS-CoV-2 seropositive at baseline. The whole spike protein was spanned by vaccine-associated CD4 TCRs, and dominant responses were seen in regions 160-218 and 743-854. The 56-69-year group was small, and its depth increase did not reach significance, likely because of low power.

The V and J ends are trimmed by 0 bases and 2 bases, leaving 10 bases between them. The germline V gene provides CDR1 LGHNA and CDR2 YNFKEQ. From cysteine to phenylalanine, the CDR3 is 15 amino acids long. Only CDR3 DNA is held: 45 bases, read in frame from base 1. The CDR3 regions of human TCRbeta chains were analyzed by immunosequencing. Processing in the source paper ran as follows. TCRs in the repertoires were compared against a reference library of SARS-CoV-2-specific TCRs that had been generated with the MIRA antigen-specificity platform. Breadth was defined as the fraction of unique TCRs that were SARS-CoV-2-associated, and depth was defined as the fraction of total T cells that were SARS-CoV-2-associated. Each spike-specific TCR was assigned to its reactive spike region and to a CD4 or CD8 class using the MIRA data. Log10-transformed breadth and depth values were compared by one-way ANOVA with Sidak's multiple comparisons tests. Entries here come from immuneACCESS through TCRdb and include only in-frame sequences with V and J called. Some clones fail to appear in such tables; in the studies checked, an unresolved V gene covers under half of the shortfall, and the cause of the remainder is unknown. V, J and clone size are taken as reported in that table, and D and trimming were inferred from the DNA itself. For this sample the table gives some 97,000 clones, of which about 85% were detected only once. Clones ranked in the top ten supply under 2% of the sample.

About this clone: Which antigen it targets is not known. Within one base of it there is no much larger clone, and no base qualities were kept.

Read against the paper, the sample's time point label means: baseline before first vaccination. The vaccinee samples were drawn from two UK trials, COV001 and COV002, one of which was a single-blind randomized controlled phase 2/3 trial testing AZD1222 (ChAdOx1 nCoV-19) in healthy adults. Trial participant PBMC samples were collected at day 0 and day 28 after the second dose for TCRbeta chain sequencing. The rearrangement combines TRBV4-2 with TRBJ1-1, with TRBD1 tentatively as D gene (5 bases match). The source material was peripheral blood, sampled on day 0 of AZD1222 vaccination. The TCR sequence derives from an adult in good health. The sequence in DNA is TGTGCCAGCAGCCAAGAGGTGACAGTAAACACTGAAGCTTTCTTT. Its protein reads: CASSQEVTVNTEAFF.